The next 27 T cell receptor delta chains were all read from a single sample in a study of γδ T cells in repeated Plasmodium falciparum infection. TCRdb fed the multiplex PCR reads to CATT. This table holds around 46,000 delta-chain clones, approximately 1.8% found once. Flow sorting of PBMC yielded separate Vgamma9/Vdelta2+ and Vdelta2-negative gammadelta T cell populations for bulk repertoire analysis. Specimen: gamma-delta T cells from blood. The receptors were gathered from a pool of human donors (malaria-infected and uninfected, not separated).

This clone was found a few times. TCRdb's protein, taken from a much larger clone, differs from this DNA's translation at residue 12, likely owing to a read error; the protein displayed comes from the DNA. The chain uses TRDV2 and TRDJ1; D is undetermined. TCRdb gives no J gene; it was assigned here by matching the DNA to germline. This CDR3 has 17 amino acids. Between the trimmed V and J ends, which lost 0 bases and 4 bases, there was a span of 20 bases. The germline CDR1 and CDR2 sequences are GEAIGNYY and EKD. The CDR3 protein is CACDTVDKGTHIDKLIF. CDR3 nucleotide sequence: TGTGCCTGTGACACCGTCGATAAAGGTACACACATCGATAAACTCATCTTT.

As to this clone: TCRdb's protein, taken from a much larger clone, differs from this DNA's translation at residues 5 and 13, likely owing to a read error; the protein displayed comes from the DNA. The J gene has no call, while the V gene is TRDV1; TRDD3 is taken as the D call from the table, unchecked against the DNA. CDR1 and CDR2 from the germline V gene are TSWWSYY and QGS. The length of the CDR3 is 15 residues. CDR3 loop: CALGKVLGDTDKPIF. DNA for the CDR3: TGTGCTCTTGGGAAGGTACTGGGGGACACTGATAAACCCATCTTT.

This clone was recorded many times. The likely explanation is a read error, given a far larger clone one base away. The same CDR3 can be traced to other DNA sequences in this sample. This chain connects TRDV1 to TRDJ1, with 9 bases fitting TRDD3. Germline V gives CDR1 TSWWSYY, CDR2 QGS. The CDR3 extends over 23 amino acids. The CDR3 nucleotides read TGTGCCCTTGGGGAACTTGGGGCTAGATCGTACTGGGGGACGCGCTATTACACCGATAAACTCATCTTT. Its protein product is CALGELGARSYWGTRYYTDKLIF.

Ten or more counts support this clone. This DNA translates differently at residue 21 from the TCRdb protein, which is that of a much larger clone; a read error is likely, and the protein shown is the DNA's own translation. The rearrangement joins TRDV1 to TRDJ1, with a tentative D call TRDD3 (8 bases). The V gene's germline CDR1 is TSWWSYY and CDR2 QGS. CDR3 length equals 24 residues. The CDR3 nucleotides are TGTGCCCTGGGCAAATTCCTACTTCTCCCCTGGGGGACAAAAATCCCGAGGTACACCGATGAACTCATCTTT. Translating gives CALGKFLLLPWGTKIPRYTDELIF.

This clone has just a few counts. One base separates it from a far larger clone, so it is likely a read error. The same CDR3 is also encoded by other DNA sequences in this sample. The rearrangement links TRDV2 to TRDJ1; D is unclear. The J gene was not available in TCRdb and was assigned here by matching the DNA to germline segments. Germline values: CDR1 GEAIGNYY, CDR2 EKD. V was shortened by 0 bases and J by 5 bases, with 15 bases between the two germline ends. CDR3 length: 15 residues. CDR3 DNA: TGTGCCTGTGACACCGTGGTAACCAGGGGTGATAAACTCATCTTT. This encodes CACDTVVTRGDKLIF.

As for this clone: A far larger clone differs by one base, so this is likely a read error. Other DNA sequences of this sample code for an identical CDR3. The rearrangement joins TRDV1 to TRDJ1; the match to TRDD3 covers 8 bases. V dropped 2 bases and J dropped 2; count of bases not matched to a gene: 19. This CDR3 has 20 amino acids. CDR1 TSWWSYY and CDR2 QGS come from the germline V gene. The CDR3 protein is CALGEVYPRRMGDWTDKLIF. In nucleotides, the CDR3 is TGTGCTCTTGGGGAAGTGTATCCTAGGAGGATGGGGGATTGGACCGATAAACTCATCTTT.

This clone has more than one count but fewer than ten. TCRdb's listed protein matches a much larger clone and diverges from this DNA's translation at residue 12, likely through a read error; the protein shown comes from the DNA. The CDR3 coding sequence is TGTGCCTGTGAAGGACTGGGGGATACGGAGTACCCCGATAAACTCATCTTT. Translating it yields CACEGLGDTEYPDKLIF. The chain couples TRDV2 to TRDJ1, with TRDD3 matching 13 bases. This CDR3 comprises 17 residues. Germline V CDR1 and CDR2: GEAIGNYY, EKD. V was clipped by 4 bases and J by 3 bases; unmatched bases: 10.

This clone was detected a few times. A far larger clone is off by one base, so a read error is likely. The sample carries other DNA sequences with the same CDR3. The J gene is TRDJ1, the V gene TRDV3; perhaps TRDD1 as D (5 bases). The J gene, left out of TCRdb, was set here by checking the DNA against germline. Germline V lookup: CDR1 TVYSNPD, CDR2 GDNSRS (reference sequence). The ends were cut back, 3 bases at V and 2 bases at J, with 22 bases in the middle. The CDR3 is made up of 16 amino acids. The CDR3 spells CAFKYWVFFSTDKLIF. The CDR3 coding sequence is TGTGCCTTCAAATATTGGGTCTTTTTTTCGACCGATAAACTCATCTTT.

This clone was found a few times. The protein TCRdb lists belongs to a much larger clone and differs from this DNA's translation at residue 3, which points to a read error; the protein shown is made from the DNA. This chain connects TRDV1 to TRDJ1; 8 bases fit TRDD3. TCRdb gives no J gene; it was assigned here by matching the DNA to germline. In germline, CDR1 is TSWWSYY, CDR2 QGS. The CDR3 runs to 27 residues. The CDR3 loop is CAPGEFIWIPRRLVPRLVLGGTDKLIF. The CDR3 DNA reads as TGTGCTCCTGGGGAATTTATTTGGATTCCTAGGCGTCTCGTACCCCGTCTCGTACTGGGGGGTACCGATAAACTCATCTTT.

Comments on this clone: Only one base separates this from a far larger clonotype, so it likely reflects a read error. Other DNA sequences within the sample encode an identical CDR3. The chain carries TRAV38-2/DV8 and TRDJ1; D is perhaps TRDD3 (7 bases). As TCRdb names no J gene, one was assigned here on the basis of a DNA match to germline. This CDR3 is 20 amino acids long. V lost 7 bases, J lost 0 bases, and 31 bases lay in between. Germline CDR1 reads TSESDYY; CDR2 reads QEAYKQQN. The CDR3 spells CAYWRISYLGAPGNTDKLIF. The CDR3 DNA is TGTGCTTATTGGCGGATTTCCTATCTGGGGGCCCCAGGCAACACCGATAAACTCATCTTT.

This clone was seen at least ten times. TCRdb lists the protein of a much larger clone for this DNA, which differs at residue 8, so this is likely a read error; the protein given here is translated from the DNA itself. The rearrangement uses TRDV2 and TRDJ1, with 8 bases matching TRDD3. As TCRdb names no J gene, one was assigned here on the basis of a DNA match to germline. CDR1 GEAIGNYY and CDR2 EKD come from the germline V gene. Trimming cost V 0 bases and J 0 bases; bases outside gene matches: 14. The CDR3 loop spans 19 amino acids. The DNA for the CDR3 is TGTGCCTGTGACACCGTTTCTAGGGGATACTCCGGGTACACCGATAAACTCATCTTT. This sequence encodes CACDTVSRGYSGYTDKLIF.

Regarding this clone: A much larger clone sits a single nucleotide away, making a read error possible. V gene TRDV1 combines with J gene TRDJ1; 7 bases are a match to TRDD3. CDR1 is TSWWSYY and CDR2 is QGS in the germline V gene. The length of the CDR3 is 23 residues. V shed 3 bases and J 0 bases; nucleotides not matched to a gene: 28. This CDR3 is CALGDPHVECGHWGPLYTDKLIF. CDR3 DNA: TGTGCTCTTGGGGACCCCCACGTCGAGTGTGGGCACTGGGGACCTCTGTACACCGATAAACTCATCTTT.

There are many counts of this clone. A far more abundant clone sits one base away, making this likely a read error. This sample includes further DNA sequences coding for the same CDR3. The chain couples TRDV1 to TRDJ1; tentatively, D is TRDD3 (6 bases). The J gene is absent in TCRdb and was assigned here via DNA matching to germline. Germline-derived CDR1 and CDR2 are TSWWSYY and QGS. CDR3 length: 18 amino acids. CDR3 in DNA: TGTGCCCTTGGGGGGCGCTGGGTCCCAAACCCGTACACCGATAAACTCATCTTT. Its protein is CALGGRWVPNPYTDKLIF.

Remarks on this clone: The amino acid sequence in TCRdb belongs to a much larger clone and departs from this DNA's translation at residue 19, likely a sequencing read error; the sequence shown is translated from the DNA. V usage is TRDV1 and J usage is TRDJ2, with 12 bases lining up with TRDD3. This CDR3 contains 23 residues. Per the germline V gene, CDR1 is TSWWSYY and CDR2 is QGS. The CDR3 DNA reads as TGTGCTCTTGGGGAACCGGCGTACTGGGGGATACCTGTGTTGATAGCTTTGACAGAACAACTCTTCTTT. It codes for CALGEPAYWGIPVLIALTEQLFF.

This clone was seen at least ten times. TCRdb shows a much larger clone's protein in place of this DNA's translation, and the two differ at residue 19, likely through a read error; the protein shown is translated from the DNA. The V gene reported is TRDV1; the J gene is uncalled; the DNA was not compared with TRDD3, the D call given in the table. The CDR3 consists of 21 residues. CDR1 TSWWSYY and CDR2 QGS come from the germline V gene. The CDR3 DNA follows: TGTGCTCTTGGGGATTCCTTGCTAAGCGTACTGGGGGATACGGACACCGATAAACCCATCTTT. Translated: CALGDSLLSVLGDTDTDKPIF.

On this clone itself: TCRdb's listed protein matches a much larger clone and diverges from this DNA's translation at residue 11, likely through a read error; the protein shown comes from the DNA. V is TRDV1 and J is TRDJ1; maybe TRDD2 (5 bases). The J gene, left out of TCRdb, was set here by checking the DNA against germline. Trimming cost V 3 bases and J 0 bases, with 32 bases left between them. The CDR3 sequence is 22 residues long. In germline, CDR1 is TSWWSYY, CDR2 QGS. CDR3 region: CALGDFPPYFPTSTAYTDKLIF. Written as DNA, the CDR3 is TGTGCTCTTGGGGACTTCCCCCCCTACTTCCCTACGTCCACCGCGTACACCGATAAACTCATCTTT.

Remarks on this clone: TCRdb has a much larger clone's protein, which differs at residue 12 from the translation of this DNA, likely because of a read error; what is shown is the protein translated from the DNA. The chain's CDR3 is CACDTVKGAWDARQMFF. Written as DNA, the CDR3 is TGTGCCTGTGACACCGTAAAGGGCGCCTGGGACGCCCGACAGATGTTTTTC. The chain carries TRDV2 and TRDJ3, with D maybe TRDD3 (5 bases). The CDR3 runs 17 residues. The germline CDR1 and CDR2 sequences are GEAIGNYY and EKD.

At least ten counts were recorded for this clone. TCRdb assigns this DNA the protein of a much larger clone, which departs from its translation at residue 15; this likely reflects a read error, and the protein shown comes from translating the DNA. This sequence joins TRDV1 and TRDJ1; 10 bases line up with TRDD3. No J segment appears in TCRdb, so it was assigned here by matching the sequence to germline. The ends lost 1 base at V and 8 bases at J; junction bases unmatched: 22. The V gene's germline CDR1 is TSWWSYY and CDR2 QGS. The CDR3 is 20 amino acids. Here the CDR3 reads CALGEQFHVLGDFARLKLIF. The CDR3 nucleotides read TGTGCTCTTGGGGAACAATTCCACGTACTGGGGGATTTTGCACGTTTGAAACTCATCTTT.

At least ten counts were recorded for this clone. It differs at one base from a far larger clone, so likely a read error. Other nucleotide sequences in the sample specify the same CDR3. The chain combines TRDV2 with TRDJ1; 10 bases are a match to TRDD3. The J gene is absent in TCRdb and was assigned here via DNA matching to germline. This CDR3 comprises 17 residues. The germline V gene encodes CDR1 GEAIGNYY and CDR2 EKD. V lost 0 bases to trimming and J lost 5 bases; unmatched junction nucleotides: 11. DNA of the CDR3: TGTGCCTGTGACACCCCATGGGTGGGGGATACCTCTGATAAACTCATCTTT. It codes for CACDTPWVGDTSDKLIF.

This clone was detected ten times or more. The V gene is TRDV2, the J gene TRDJ1; 7 bases agree with TRDD3. Here the J gene was assigned by germline matching of the DNA, as TCRdb has none. The CDR3 runs 16 residues. CDR1 and CDR2 from the germline V gene are GEAIGNYY and EKD. V dropped 0 bases and J dropped 0; count of bases not matched to a gene: 6. The CDR3 DNA follows: TGTGCCTGTGACACCGTTGGGGGAATGAACACCGATAAACTCATCTTT. This codes for CACDTVGGMNTDKLIF.

This clone came up many times. CDR3 loop: CALGERYFIYWGTTPVYTDKLIF. CDR3 DNA: TGTGCTCTTGGGGAACGTTATTTCATCTACTGGGGGACAACCCCAGTGTACACCGATAAACTCATCTTT. V and J are TRDV1 and TRDJ1, with 9 positions matching TRDD3. Here the J gene was assigned by germline matching of the DNA, as TCRdb has none. The germline V gene has CDR1 TSWWSYY and CDR2 QGS. This CDR3 is 23 amino acids long. The junction had 24 bases not matched to a gene; V was cut back by 1 base and J by 0 bases.

This clone was found a few times. The mismatch at residue 20 between this DNA's translation and the TCRdb protein of a much larger clone likely reflects a read error; the protein shown is translated from the DNA. The V gene was identified as TRDV1, while no J gene was called; the table's D call TRDD3 went unverified against the DNA. Germline CDR1 and CDR2: TSWWSYY and QGS. There are 21 residues in the CDR3. The CDR3 reads CALGEAGFLFTRRVLGPKLTF. CDR3 sequence (DNA): TGTGCTCTTGGGGAAGCGGGCTTCCTATTCACCCGCCGGGTACTGGGCCCTAAACTCACCTTT.

This clone was detected a few times. TCRdb lists the protein of a much larger clone for this DNA, which differs at residue 13, so this is likely a read error; the protein given here is translated from the DNA itself. This chain connects TRDV1 to TRDJ3; 9 bases match TRDD3. Here the J gene was assigned by germline matching of the DNA, as TCRdb has none. The CDR3 length is 20 residues. Germline CDR1 is TSWWSYY and CDR2 is QGS. The V segment lost 2 bases and the J segment 5 bases; nucleotides outside the gene matches: 13. CDR3 in amino acids: CALGESLHLGIRRDTRQMFF. The DNA for the CDR3 is TGTGCTCTTGGGGAATCGCTCCATCTGGGGATACGGCGGGACACCCGACAGATGTTTTTC.

This clone was seen only a few times. With a far larger clone one base away, a read error is the likely cause. This CDR3 is also generated by other DNA sequences in the sample. This chain connects TRDV1 to TRDJ1; the D gene is possibly TRDD2 (6 bases). The CDR3 sequence is 20 residues long. CDR1 TSWWSYY and CDR2 QGS come from the germline V gene. With 4 bases removed from V and 7 bases from J, the gap between germline ends came to 34 bases. Written as DNA, the CDR3 is TGTGCTCTTGGGGGACGCTCCGTATTCCTATACCGTAATGGCGATCTTAAACTCATCTTT. Translation gives CALGGRSVFLYRNGDLKLIF.

On this clone: The mismatch at residue 11 between this DNA's translation and the TCRdb protein of a much larger clone likely reflects a read error; the protein shown is translated from the DNA. The chain combines TRDV1 with TRDJ1, with TRDD3 matching 13 bases. The J gene comes from matching the DNA to germline here; TCRdb lacks it. With V trimmed by 4 bases and J by 1 base, 33 bases remained unmatched. Germline values: CDR1 TSWWSYY, CDR2 QGS. The CDR3 covers 26 residues. CDR3 residues: CALGAGFQVYCEFYWGIRGGTDKLIF. The CDR3 DNA follows: TGTGCTCTTGGGGCAGGGTTTCAGGTCTACTGCGAATTTTACTGGGGGATACGCGGGGGCACCGATAAACTCATCTTT.

Remarks on this clone: TCRdb attributes to this sequence the protein of a much larger clone, which differs from the DNA translation at residue 21; a read error is likely, and the protein displayed is translated from the DNA. The V segment is TRDV1, and no J call was made; the table's TRDD3 call for D was not verified on the DNA. Germline CDR1 is TSWWSYY and CDR2 is QGS. CDR3 length: 22 amino acids. CDR3: CALGELRPIPSLLGENTDKLTF. As DNA, the CDR3 is TGTGCTCTTGGGGAACTAAGGCCGATACCCTCCCTTCTGGGGGAGAACACCGATAAACTCACCTTT.

A word on this clone: The protein given by TCRdb reflects a much larger clone and differs at residue 12 from this DNA's translation, likely from a read error; the protein shown is the DNA's translation. The chain recombines TRDV3 with TRDJ1; 9 bases agree with TRDD3. The J gene was not available in TCRdb and was assigned here by matching the DNA to germline segments. Germline V CDR1 and CDR2: TVYSNPD, GDNSRS (reference sequence). J gave up 4 bases and V 5 bases, and 20 bases lay outside the gene matches. The CDR3 is 17 amino acids. The CDR3 protein is CALDLRGIPLRIDKLIF. DNA for the CDR3: TGTGCCCTTGATCTCCGGGGGATACCTCTTCGCATCGATAAACTCATCTTT.